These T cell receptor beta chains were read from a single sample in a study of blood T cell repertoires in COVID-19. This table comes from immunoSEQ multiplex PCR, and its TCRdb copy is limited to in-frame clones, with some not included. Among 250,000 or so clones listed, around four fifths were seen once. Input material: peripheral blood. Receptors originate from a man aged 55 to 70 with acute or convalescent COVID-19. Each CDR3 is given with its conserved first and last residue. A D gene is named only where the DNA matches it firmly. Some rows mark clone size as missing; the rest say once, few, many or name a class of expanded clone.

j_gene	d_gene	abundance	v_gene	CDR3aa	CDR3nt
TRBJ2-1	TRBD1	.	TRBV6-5	CASTVTGGGYNEQFF	TGTGCCAGCACCGTAACAGGGGGCGGCTACAATGAGCAGTTCTTC
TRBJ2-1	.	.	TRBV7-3	CASSLSRGNEQFF	TGTGCCAGCAGCTTAAGTCGGGGAAATGAGCAGTTCTTC
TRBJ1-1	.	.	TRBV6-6	CASSADRLVTEAFF	TGTGCCAGCAGCGCAGACAGGTTGGTCACTGAAGCTTTCTTT
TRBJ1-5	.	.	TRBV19	CASSIVGGSNQPQHF	TGTGCCAGTAGTATAGTCGGGGGTAGCAATCAGCCCCAGCATTTT
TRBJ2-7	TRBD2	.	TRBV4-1	CASSQGRTSGTREQYF	TGCGCCAGCAGCCAGGGCCGGACTAGCGGGACCAGAGAGCAGTACTTC
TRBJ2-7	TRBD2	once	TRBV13	CASSARAGGPYEQYF	TGTGCCAGCAGCGCAAGAGCGGGAGGCCCCTACGAGCAGTACTTC
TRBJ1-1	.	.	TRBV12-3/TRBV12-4	CASSLQVEAFF	TGTGCCAGCAGTTTACAGGTAGAAGCTTTCTTT
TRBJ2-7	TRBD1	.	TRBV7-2	CASSSYPGQGGEQYF	TGTGCCAGCAGCTCCTACCCCGGACAGGGCGGCGAGCAGTACTTC
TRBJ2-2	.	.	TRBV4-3	CASSVNGGGNTGELFF	TGCGCCAGCAGCGTGAACGGAGGAGGAAACACCGGGGAGCTGTTTTTT
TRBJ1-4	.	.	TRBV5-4	CASSLGGVRMDEKLFF	TGTGCCAGCAGCTTGGGGGGGGTTAGAATGGATGAAAAACTGTTTTTT
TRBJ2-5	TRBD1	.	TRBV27	CASKSRSSRGETQYF	TGTGCCAGCAAATCACGCTCAAGCAGGGGGGAGACCCAGTACTTC
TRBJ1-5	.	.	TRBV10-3	CAISESLDRYNQPQHF	TGTGCCATCAGTGAGTCGCTCGACAGGTACAATCAGCCCCAGCATTTT
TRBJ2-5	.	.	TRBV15	CATRQRSYHDFQETQYF	TGTGCCACCAGGCAGAGATCTTATCACGACTTCCAAGAGACCCAGTACTTC
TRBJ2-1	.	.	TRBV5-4	CASSLPPTGSTSIHEQFF	TGTGCCAGCAGCCTGCCCCCGACAGGGTCGACTAGTATCCATGAGCAGTTCTTC
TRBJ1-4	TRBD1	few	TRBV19	CASRTGGKLFF	TGTGCCAGCAGGACAGGGGGAAAACTGTTTTTT
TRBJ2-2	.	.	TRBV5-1	CASSGGGTTNTGELFF	TGCGCCAGCAGCGGGGGAGGGACAACTAACACCGGGGAGCTGTTTTTT
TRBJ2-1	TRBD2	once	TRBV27	CASSLEGTSFRYNEQFF	TGTGCCAGCAGTTTGGAGGGGACTAGCTTTCGCTACAATGAGCAGTTCTTC
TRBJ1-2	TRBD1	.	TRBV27	CASSLGGTGNYGYTF	TGTGCCAGCAGTTTAGGAGGGACAGGGAACTATGGCTACACCTTC
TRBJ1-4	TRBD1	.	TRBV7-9	CASSPSGTALFF	TGTGCCAGCAGCCCCTCCGGGACAGCCCTGTTTTTT
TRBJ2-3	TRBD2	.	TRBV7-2	CASSLAPGRVGYTDTQYF	TGTGCCAGCAGCTTAGCCCCAGGGAGGGTTGGCTACACAGATACGCAGTATTTT
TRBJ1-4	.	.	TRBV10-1	CARIWGRVNEKLFF	TGCGCCAGGATATGGGGGCGTGTTAATGAAAAACTGTTTTTT
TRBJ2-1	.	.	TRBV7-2	CASSLAGVLNEQFF	TGTGCCAGCAGCTTAGCCGGGGTGTTAAATGAGCAGTTCTTC
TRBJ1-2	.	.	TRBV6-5	CASTPFPGREGYTF	TGTGCCAGCACCCCCTTTCCCGGGAGGGAAGGCTACACCTTC